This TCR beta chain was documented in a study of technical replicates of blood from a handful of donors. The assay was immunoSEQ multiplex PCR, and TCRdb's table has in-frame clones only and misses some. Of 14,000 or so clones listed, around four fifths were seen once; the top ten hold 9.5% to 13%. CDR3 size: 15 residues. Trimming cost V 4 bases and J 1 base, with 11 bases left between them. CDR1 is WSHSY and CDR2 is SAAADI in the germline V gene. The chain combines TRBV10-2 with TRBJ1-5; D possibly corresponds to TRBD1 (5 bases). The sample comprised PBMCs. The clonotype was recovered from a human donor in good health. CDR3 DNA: TGCGCCAGCAGTGCCGTAGGGGCCAGCAATCAGCCCCAGCATTTT. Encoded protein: CASSAVGASNQPQHF.